These 32 T cell receptor beta chains were sequenced from one sample in a study of T and B cells in COVID-19 patients (TCRdb year 2020). TCRdb lists the instrument as Illumina MiSeq. Multiplex PCR with BIOMED2 TRB-A/B primer pools was used to amplify TRB rearrangements. TCRdb reprocessing: public reads trimmed at Q25 with fastp, clones called with MiXCR, in-frame beta chains kept. Entries are consolidated by CDR3 protein sequence, retaining the most common genes and DNA. This sample lists 3,500 to 4,500 distinct CDR3 sequences; 20% to 25% were detected once. Together, the top ten hold 15% to 20% of the sample. Genomic DNA extracted from blood, in amounts of about 240-550 ng, served as the starting material for amplifying TRB repertoires. Material for sequencing was blood. Receptors were obtained from a human donor with active COVID-19.

This clonotype is medium-sized in the sample. V is TRBV6-1 and J is TRBJ2-3, with D uncertain. Germline V gene sequence: CDR1 MNHNS, CDR2 SASEGT. The CDR3 contains 13 residues. V lost 2 bases, J lost 6 bases, and 9 bases lay in between. CDR3 protein: CASSETIVDTQYF. In DNA, the CDR3 is TGTGCCAGCAGTGAAACAATTGTCGATACGCAGTATTTT.

The rearrangement uses TRBV6-1 and TRBJ2-5, with D possibly being TRBD1 (6 bases). Trimming removed 6 bases at V and 2 bases at J, with 10 bases between. The CDR3 sequence is 13 residues long. The germline V gene has CDR1 MNHNS and CDR2 SASEGT. The CDR3 loop is CASSSGQQETQYF. The CDR3 DNA sequence: TGTGCCAGCAGCAGCGGACAGCAAGAGACCCAGTACTTC.

Sample share makes this clonotype medium-sized. V usage is TRBV24-1 and J usage is TRBJ2-3; D gene ambiguous. The CDR3 loop spans 14 amino acids. Germline V gene sequence: CDR1 KGHDR, CDR2 SFDVKD. V lost 3 bases, J lost 2 bases, and 8 bases lay in between. The CDR3 DNA sequence: TGTGCCACCAGTGATGCCTCAACCACAGATACGCAGTATTTT. It is translated as CATSDASTTDTQYF.

In its sample, this clonotype is medium-sized (0.01 to 0.1%). In DNA, the CDR3 is TGCGCCAGCAGCTTGGAAGGGGATACGCAGTATTTT. As protein: CASSLEGDTQYF. V and J are TRBV5-1 and TRBJ2-3, with D uncertain. V dropped 0 bases and J dropped 6 bases, with 5 bases sitting between them. From germline, CDR1 is SGHRS and CDR2 YFSETQ. The CDR3 length is 12 residues. The entire variable domain, with the rest obtained from reference TRBV5-1 and TRBJ2-3, is as follows: KAGVTQTPRYLIKTRGQQVTLSCSPISGHRSVSWYQQTPGQGLQFLFEYFSETQRNKGNFPGRFSGRQFSNSRSEMNVSTLELGDSALYLCASSLEGDTQYFGPGTRLTVL.

This clonotype is deemed medium-sized (0.01 to 0.1%). This chain uses TRBV19 with TRBJ2-5, with D possibly matching TRBD1 (7 bases). The CDR3 consists of 16 residues. In germline, CDR1 is LNHDA, CDR2 SQIVND (reference sequence). The V and J ends lost 4 bases and 2 bases respectively, with 17 bases between them. CDR3 bases: TGTGCCAGTAGTAGAGGGGGCAGGGGGGTTCAAGAGACCCAGTACTTC. Protein product: CASSRGGRGVQETQYF.

V is TRBV20-1 and J is TRBJ2-5; no reliable D call. V was clipped by 1 base and J by 2 bases, with 11 bases between them. The CDR3 extends over 14 amino acids. Germline CDR1 and CDR2: DFQATT and SNEGSKA (reference sequence). The CDR3 bases are TGCAGTGCTAGAGGTTGGAAACAGCAAGAGACCCAGTACTTC. It yields the protein CSARGWKQQETQYF.

This chain uses TRBV10-1 with TRBJ2-1; maybe TRBD1 (6 bases). The germline V gene encodes CDR1 WNHNN and CDR2 SYGVQD (reference sequence). V was shortened by 0 bases and J by 8 bases, with 11 bases between the two germline ends. CDR3 size: 14 residues. In DNA form, the CDR3 reads TGCGCCAGCAGTGAGTCGAACAGGGTCGATGAGCAGTTCTTC. Translation gives CASSESNRVDEQFF.

This clonotype was seen just once. The chain has TRBV12-3 or TRBV12-4 and TRBJ2-5; 14 bases agree with TRBD2. Judging by the DNA end, TRBJ2-1 fits better; the J call may be wrong. This CDR3 has 16 amino acids. The CDR3 DNA follows: TGTGCCAGCAGCCCAAATGGACTAGCGGGAGGCGATGAGCAGTTCTTC. Its protein product is CASSPNGLAGGDEQFF.

Concerning this clonotype: A much larger clone differs from this one at a single base, so this may be a read error. The chain carries TRBV7-2 and TRBJ2-3; 7 positions match TRBD1. V was pared by 3 bases and J by 3 bases, with 0 bases of the junction left unmatched. The CDR3 is made up of 13 amino acids. Germline V lookup: CDR1 SGHTA, CDR2 FQGNSA. CDR3 residues: CASSLTGTDTQYF. For the CDR3, the DNA is TGTGCCAGCAGCTTGACAGGGACAGATACGCAGTATTTT.

Concerning this clonotype: The junction shows a germline mismatch at one end, possibly a read error. The gene calls are TRBV4-3 and TRBJ2-3; 8 nucleotides align to TRBD1. Germline V gives CDR1 LGHNA, CDR2 YSLEER. CDR3 length: 17 amino acids. The CDR3: CPSSPRPQGARGNTQYF. Written as DNA, the CDR3 is TGCCCCAGCAGCCCGAGGCCCCAGGGGGCCCGAGGGAATACGCAGTATTTT.

The rearrangement uses TRBV19 and TRBJ2-1, with 10 nucleotides matching TRBD2. Germline loops: CDR1 LNHDA, CDR2 SQIVND (reference sequence). The CDR3 is made up of 16 amino acids. V lost 5 bases, J lost 3 bases, and 7 bases stayed unmatched. CDR3 bases: TGTGCCAGTAGTCCGCTAGCGGGAGCTCTCTACAATGAGCAGTTCTTC. It codes for CASSPLAGALYNEQFF. Complete variable domain (other parts from reference TRBV19 and TRBJ2-1): DGGITQSPKYLFRKEGQNVTLSCEQNLNHDAMYWYRQDPGQGLRLIYYSQIVNDFQKGDIAEGYSVSREKKESFPLTVTSAQKNPTAFYLCASSPLAGALYNEQFFGPGTRLTVL.

On this clonotype itself: It is unclear where the CDR3 begins or ends on the DNA, so no DNA is shown, and the CDR3 is as TCRdb lists it. The chain employs TRBV7-5 and TRBJ2-7; the table gives TRBD2 as D, unverified against the DNA. TRBV7-5 is classified as a pseudogene. The CDR3 length equals 18 residues, ends included. The CDR3 region is CISVPAAPRPQVCYEQYF.

In DNA form, the CDR3 reads TGTGCCAGCAGTTTCATCGGAGGTAATGAGCAGTTCTTC. Translating gives CASSFIGGNEQFF. The chain carries TRBV7-2 and TRBJ2-1; D is possibly TRBD2 (5 bases). This CDR3 contains 13 residues. The germline V and J ends were trimmed by 6 bases and 7 bases, with 13 bases remaining between them. The germline V gene encodes CDR1 SGHTA and CDR2 FQGNSA.

By sample share, this clonotype is medium-sized. The chain carries TRBV19 and TRBJ2-7; weak D call: TRBD2 (6 bases). CDR1 and CDR2 from the germline V gene are LNHDA and SQIVND (reference sequence). The CDR3 has 13 residues. Deletions cut 6 bases from V and 3 bases from J, with 12 bases between. CDR3 DNA: TGTGCCAGTAGCCGATACGGGGGCTACGAGCAGTACTTC. Its translation is CASSRYGGYEQYF.

This clonotype rates as large. DNA for the CDR3: TGTGCCAGTAGTATTTATAATGAGCAGTTCTTC. Residues: CASSIYNEQFF. V usage is TRBV19 and J usage is TRBJ2-1, with D unresolved. CDR3 length equals 11 residues. V lost 3 bases to trimming and J lost 7 bases, with 4 bases between them. The germline V gene has CDR1 LNHDA and CDR2 SQIVND (reference sequence).

A note on this clonotype: The DNA is left out, because the CDR3 cannot be placed on it with certainty; the CDR3 is given as TCRdb lists it. The chain is built from TRBV7-5 and TRBJ2-2; TRBD2 is taken as the D call from the table, unchecked against the DNA. TRBV7-5 corresponds to a pseudogene. The CDR3 spans 19 residues, counting both ends. The CDR3 sequence: CISVPEAPPGSVGTGELFF.

This chain connects TRBV28 to TRBJ1-3, with 7 nucleotides matching TRBD1. CDR1 is MDHEN and CDR2 is SYDVKM in the germline V gene. This CDR3 is built from 16 residues. Trimming at V came to 6 bases and at J to 0 bases, leaving 8 bases not matched to a gene. The CDR3 loop is CASRRGGTVSGNTIYF. CDR3 in DNA: TGTGCCAGCAGGCGTGGGGGGACAGTCTCTGGAAACACCATATATTTT.

Within the sample, this clonotype is medium-sized. This chain connects TRBV5-6 to TRBJ2-6; D is unclear. The germline V and J ends were trimmed by 0 bases and 1 base, with 5 bases remaining between them. Germline V gives CDR1 SGHDT, CDR2 YYEEEE. CDR3 length: 15 amino acids. The CDR3, as DNA: TGTGCCAGCAGCTTGGGGGTTTCTGGGGCCAACGTCCTGACTTTC. Protein product: CASSLGVSGANVLTF.

The chain joins TRBV2 to TRBJ1-5; D unclear. The germline gives CDR1 SNHLY, CDR2 FYNNEI. The CDR3 is made up of 14 amino acids. The ends were cut back, 6 bases at V and 0 bases at J, with 9 bases in the middle. Here the CDR3 DNA reads TGTGCCAGCAGAAGGCTGAATAGCAATCAGCCCCAGCATTTT. Its translation: CASRRLNSNQPQHF.

J is TRBJ2-7 and V is TRBV15; the match to TRBD1 covers 9 bases. V lost 0 bases and J lost 3; bases outside the gene matches: 9. Germline values: CDR1 LNHNV, CDR2 YYDKDF (reference sequence). The CDR3 totals 17 residues. CDR3 nucleotide sequence: TGTGCCACCAGCAGAGATTTACCGCCGGGACAGGGCTACGAGCAGTACTTC. Translation: CATSRDLPPGQGYEQYF.

This clonotype rates as medium-sized (0.01 to 0.1%). In DNA, the CDR3 is TGTGCCAGCAGTTACCTACGGGCGGGCCAGCCCCAGCATTTT. Translated, it gives CASSYLRAGQPQHF. The rearrangement uses TRBV6-2 or TRBV6-3 and TRBJ1-5, with no clear D. This CDR3 comprises 14 residues. Per germline, CDR1 MNHEY and CDR2 SVGEGT. The V and J ends lost 2 bases and 7 bases respectively, with 12 bases between them.

This clonotype is medium-sized within its sample. The chain is built from TRBV10-3 and TRBJ2-3, with 10 bases matching TRBD2. The germline CDR1 and CDR2 sequences are ENHRY and SYGVKD. The CDR3 loop spans 16 amino acids. V lost 0 bases and J lost 5; bases outside the gene matches: 5. DNA for the CDR3: TGTGCCATCAGTGAGTCAAGCGGGGGGGATGGAGATACGCAGTATTTT. It translates to CAISESSGGDGDTQYF.

About this clonotype itself: A much larger clone differs from this one at a single base, so this may be a read error. The chain uses TRBV6-5 and TRBJ2-7; 12 bases are shared with TRBD1. J lost 7 bases, V lost 10 bases, and 14 bases had no gene match. Germline-derived CDR1 and CDR2 are MNHEY and SVGAGI. The CDR3 loop spans 15 amino acids. DNA for the CDR3: TGTGCCATCAGAGGGGACAGGGGGCGGTCCAATGAGCAGTACTTC. The encoded protein is CAIRGDRGRSNEQYF.

By proportion, this clonotype is medium-sized. The chain couples TRBV6-5 to TRBJ1-6; no firm D call. Germline CDR1 is MNHEY and CDR2 is SVGAGI. Deletions cut 0 bases from V and 9 bases from J, with 9 bases between. CDR3 size: 14 residues. The CDR3, as DNA: TGTGCCAGCAGTTACTCGTCCCTGGGTTCACCCCTCCACTTT. This translates into CASSYSSLGSPLHF.

This clonotype counts as medium-sized. The V and J genes are TRBV6-6 and TRBJ2-5; D may be TRBD2 (5 bases). CDR3 length: 13 residues. Germline V CDR1 and CDR2: MNHNY, SVGAGI (reference sequence). Trimming cost V 5 bases and J 5 bases, with 12 bases left between them. The DNA of the CDR3 is TGTGCCAGCAGTCCACGGGATAGGGAGACCCAGTACTTC. Protein: CASSPRDRETQYF.

The chain uses TRBV19 and TRBJ1-4; the match to TRBD1 covers 7 bases. This CDR3 is 14 amino acids long. Germline V gene data show CDR1 as LNHDA and CDR2 as SQIVND (reference sequence). V lost 8 bases to trimming and J lost 4 bases; unmatched junction nucleotides: 7. In nucleotides, the CDR3 is TGTGCCAGTCTCCTGGGACAGATTAATGAAAAACTGTTTTTT. Its protein product is CASLLGQINEKLFF.

This CDR3 reads CASSESTGTTDNEQFF. The CDR3 nucleotides read TGTGCCAGTAGTGAGTCGACCGGGACGACCGACAATGAGCAGTTCTTC. V is TRBV19 and J is TRBJ2-1, with D possibly called TRBD1 or TRBD2 (5 bases each). V shed 5 bases and J shed 5 bases, with 19 bases lying between them. Germline-derived CDR1 and CDR2 are LNHDA and SQIVND (reference sequence). This CDR3 spans 16 amino acids.

V usage is TRBV20-1 and J usage is TRBJ2-5, with 10 bases lining up with TRBD1. Unmatched junction bases numbered 3, after V lost 7 bases and J lost 4 bases. Germline CDR1 DFQATT, CDR2 SNEGSKA (reference sequence). The CDR3 has 12 amino acids. CDR3 protein: CSGDRGGETQYF. In nucleotides, the CDR3 is TGCAGTGGGGACAGGGGAGGAGAGACCCAGTACTTC.

The sample holds a few counts of this clonotype. This sequence joins TRBV7-2 and TRBJ1-1; no clear D gene. Germline CDR1 SGHTA, CDR2 FQGNSA. This CDR3 comprises 13 residues. The V gene lost 0 bases and the J gene lost 2 bases, with 4 bases spanning the gap. The CDR3 bases are TGTGCCAGCAGCTTAGCATATAACACTGAAGCTTTCTTT. Residues: CASSLAYNTEAFF.

By frequency in the sample, this clonotype is medium-sized (0.01 to 0.1%). The chain carries TRBV18 and TRBJ2-2; maybe TRBD2 (6 bases). The V gene lost 0 bases and the J gene lost 4 bases, with 12 bases spanning the gap. The length of the CDR3 is 16 residues. Germline CDR1 and CDR2: KGHSH and LQKENI. CDR3: CASSPPAWRGTGELFF. In DNA, the CDR3 is TGTGCCAGCTCACCACCGGCCTGGCGGGGCACCGGGGAGCTGTTTTTT.

The V gene is TRBV13, the J gene TRBJ2-1; D perhaps matches TRBD1 (5 bases). Trimming shortened V by 5 bases and J by 5 bases, and 10 bases separated the two germline ends. The CDR3 is 13 amino acids. From germline, CDR1 is PRHDT and CDR2 FYEKMQ (reference sequence). CDR3 coding DNA: TGTGCCAGCAGCCCCGACAGCCACAATGAGCAGTTCTTC. It translates to CASSPDSHNEQFF. The whole variable domain, remainder taken from reference TRBV13 and TRBJ2-1, is AAGVIQSPRHLIKEKRETATLKCYPIPRHDTVYWYQQGPGQDPQFLISFYEKMQSDKGSIPDRFSAQQFSDYHSELNMSSLELGDSALYFCASSPDSHNEQFFGPGTRLTVL.

This clonotype was detected only a few times. The chain uses TRBV20-1 and TRBJ2-3, with unresolved D. V dropped 2 bases and J dropped 6 bases, with 6 bases sitting between them. From germline, CDR1 is DFQATT and CDR2 SNEGSKA (reference sequence). This CDR3 comprises 11 residues. The CDR3 DNA reads as TGCAGTGCTAGACGTGGTGATACGCAGTATTTT. It specifies CSARRGDTQYF.